The 23 T cell receptor beta chains reported below all come from one sample, sequenced in a study of cytomegalovirus exposure and HLA in healthy donors (dated by TCRdb to about 2017). Libraries came from the immunoSEQ multiplex PCR assay. A mixture of 60 forward primers for TCR Vbeta segments and 13 reverse primers for TCR Jbeta segments was used in the multiplex PCR. The source is immuneACCESS, and TCRdb retained only in-frame sequences with V and J called. Part of the clones is not carried over; for the studies checked, unresolved V genes explain less than half of this, and the remainder is unexplained. The sample table contains more than 90,000 clones; only one count was recorded for 65% to 80% of them. The ten largest clones take up approximately 2% of the sample. What was sequenced was PBMCs. The receptors come from a woman aged 40 to 49 in good health and CMV-seronegative.

The V call is TRBV9, the J call TRBJ2-1; TRBD2 matches 10 bases. The trim removed 3 bases at V and 6 bases at J, leaving 6 bases unmatched. Germline V gives CDR1 SGDLS, CDR2 YYNGEE. The length of the CDR3 is 15 residues. CDR3 sequence reads: CASSDGLAASNEQFF. The CDR3 DNA reads as TGTGCCAGCAGCGATGGACTAGCGGCCTCCAATGAGCAGTTCTTC.

In this sample, this clone turned up once. A junction end diverges from the germline sequence, so it may reflect a read error. This rearrangement joins TRBV7-9 to TRBJ2-7, with TRBD1 identical over 10 bases. The CDR3 covers 15 residues. CDR1 SEHNR and CDR2 FQNEAQ come from the germline V gene (reference sequence). The CDR3: CSSSLGTGVSYEQYF. In DNA form, the CDR3 reads TGTTCCAGCAGCCTTGGGACAGGGGTCTCCTACGAGCAGTACTTC.

J is TRBJ2-7 and V is TRBV6-1; TRBD1 matches at 7 bases. The CDR3 is 13 residues long. Germline V lookup: CDR1 MNHNS, CDR2 SASEGT. The trim removed 7 bases at V and 3 bases at J, leaving 6 bases unmatched. The CDR3 sequence: CASTPGGYYEQYF. DNA for the CDR3: TGTGCCAGCACTCCAGGGGGATACTACGAGCAGTACTTC.

V and J are TRBV29-1 and TRBJ2-7, with TRBD1 identical over 7 bases. The CDR3 contains 15 residues. Germline lookup yields CDR1 SQVTM and CDR2 ANQGSEA. Trimming removed 3 bases from V and 3 bases from J; junction bases left unmatched: 11. The CDR3: CSVETTGKGYYEQYF. DNA for the CDR3: TGCAGCGTTGAGACGACAGGGAAGGGCTACTACGAGCAGTACTTC.

The chain carries TRBV7-9 and TRBJ2-5, with 10 bases identical to TRBD2. The J call may be wrong; the DNA end is better matched by TRBJ2-7. Germline CDR1 reads SEHNR; CDR2 reads FQNEAQ (reference sequence). The CDR3 spans 15 residues. The chain's CDR3 is CASSSQREGSYEQYF. The DNA of the CDR3 is TGTGCCAGCAGCTCACAGCGGGAGGGCTCCTACGAGCAGTACTTC.

Here the CDR3 reads CASSLPQGGEQYF. Written as DNA, the CDR3 is TGTGCCAGCAGTCTCCCACAGGGTGGCGAGCAGTACTTC. The chain joins TRBV27 to TRBJ2-7; the D gene is possibly TRBD1 (6 bases). The CDR3 has 13 amino acids. Germline V gene data show CDR1 as MNHEY and CDR2 as SMNVEV (reference sequence). The germline V and J ends were trimmed by 5 bases and 6 bases, with 14 bases remaining between them.

The CDR3 nucleotides are TGTGCCTGGACCCGGGACAGGGGGTCCCACGAGCAGTACTTC. This encodes CAWTRDRGSHEQYF. The chain combines TRBV30 with TRBJ2-7; 11 bases match TRBD1. The CDR3 runs to 14 residues. Unmatched junction bases numbered 7, after V lost 4 bases and J lost 5 bases. Germline CDR1 reads GTSNPN; CDR2 reads SVGIG (reference sequence).

V and J are TRBV25-1 and TRBJ2-1, with TRBD1 matching 7 bases. The germline V gene encodes CDR1 MGHDK and CDR2 SYGVNS. The CDR3 contains 16 residues. Trimming removed 8 bases from V and 7 bases from J; junction bases left unmatched: 17. The DNA of the CDR3 is TGTGCCAGCGTATCCGCCGAACTAGGGACAGAGAATGAGCAGTTCTTC. It codes for CASVSAELGTENEQFF.

This clone was seen a few times. The V gene is TRBV4-1, the J gene TRBJ2-7; tentative D call: TRBD1 (6 bases). This CDR3 spans 14 amino acids. The germline V gene encodes CDR1 MGHRA and CDR2 YSYEKL. Deletions cut 2 bases from V and 1 base from J, with 9 bases between. The CDR3 DNA is TGCGCCAGCAGCCAATCCGACAGGTCCTACGAGCAGTACTTC. Translating it yields CASSQSDRSYEQYF.

The chain employs TRBV10-3 and TRBJ1-2; 8 positions match TRBD1. The CDR3 loop spans 13 amino acids. V was pared by 9 bases and J by 3 bases, with 6 bases of the junction left unmatched. The germline CDR1 and CDR2 sequences are ENHRY and SYGVKD. The CDR3 is CAINDRGDYGYTF. CDR3 sequence (DNA): TGTGCCATTAATGACAGGGGAGACTATGGCTACACCTTC.

The rearrangement joins TRBV18 to TRBJ1-6; 8 bases map to TRBD1. From germline, CDR1 is KGHSH and CDR2 LQKENI. The CDR3 contains 15 residues. Germline trimming cut 4 bases from V and 11 bases from J; bases unmatched to any gene: 10. The CDR3 bases are TGTGCCAGCTCACTTAGAGACAGGGGATTTACACCCCTCCACTTT. It translates to CASSLRDRGFTPLHF. Full variable domain (remainder filled in from reference TRBV18 and TRBJ1-6): NAGVMQNPRHLVRRRGQEARLRCSPMKGHSHVYWYRQLPEEGLKFMVYLQKENIIDESGMPKERFSAEFPKEGPSILRIQQVVRGDSAAYFCASSLRDRGFTPLHFGNGTRLTVT.

The genes are TRBV27 and TRBJ2-1, with 16 nucleotides matching TRBD2. V shed 5 bases and J 3 bases; nucleotides not matched to a gene: 10. Germline assignment: CDR1 MNHEY and CDR2 SMNVEV (reference sequence). The CDR3 is made up of 19 amino acids. DNA of the CDR3: TGTGCCAGCAGTCCGCCGGGACTAGCGGGAGGGTTAGACTACAATGAGCAGTTCTTC. It is translated as CASSPPGLAGGLDYNEQFF.

Turning to this clone: Its ends do not fully match the called genes, so a read error is possible. The gene calls are TRBV20-1 and TRBJ1-1, with D maybe TRBD1 (6 bases). CDR3 length equals 11 residues. Germline lookup yields CDR1 DFQATT and CDR2 SNEGSKA (reference sequence). The CDR3 here is CSARGQGYADF. For the CDR3, the DNA is TGCAGTGCTAGAGGGCAGGGGTACGCGGACTTT.

The V gene is TRBV18, the J gene TRBJ2-7; 7 bases match TRBD2. Unmatched junction bases numbered 4, after V lost 0 bases and J lost 2 bases. The CDR3 extends over 15 amino acids. Germline CDR1 is KGHSH and CDR2 is LQKENI. CDR3 nucleotide sequence: TGTGCCAGCTCACCACCCGGCGGGAGCACCTACGAGCAGTACTTC. This gives the protein CASSPPGGSTYEQYF.

CDR3 sequence reads: CASSPGQKYGYTF. The CDR3 DNA reads as TGTGCCAGCAGCCCCGGACAGAAGTATGGCTACACCTTC. The chain is built from TRBV4-2 and TRBJ1-2, with D possibly matching TRBD1 (6 bases). The germline V gene encodes CDR1 LGHNA and CDR2 YNFKEQ. The V end was cut by 4 bases, the J end by 5 bases, with 11 bases between. The CDR3 loop spans 13 amino acids.

This chain uses TRBV5-1 with TRBJ2-1; possibly TRBD1 for D (5 bases). Germline-derived CDR1 and CDR2 are SGHRS and YFSETQ. The CDR3 has 15 residues. V lost 1 base and J 1 base, leaving 9 bases between the germline ends. The CDR3 DNA reads as TGCGCCAGCAGCTTGTTCAGGGAATCCTACAATGAGCAGTTCTTC. Translation: CASSLFRESYNEQFF. Looking up the rest from reference TRBV5-1 and TRBJ2-1 gives the full variable domain: KAGVTQTPRYLIKTRGQQVTLSCSPISGHRSVSWYQQTPGQGLQFLFEYFSETQRNKGNFPGRFSGRQFSNSRSEMNVSTLELGDSALYLCASSLFRESYNEQFFGPGTRLTVL.

The chain joins TRBV19 to TRBJ1-5, with 7 bases lining up with TRBD1. CDR1 and CDR2 (germline): LNHDA, SQIVND (reference sequence). The CDR3 extends over 14 amino acids. The V and J ends lost 9 bases and 4 bases, in that order; junction bases with no gene match: 9. The CDR3 nucleotides are TGTGCCAGCGAGGGGGCGGGACGGAATCAGCCCCAGCATTTT. It encodes CASEGAGRNQPQHF.

This clone has just a few counts. The chain has TRBV23-1 and TRBJ2-5; tentatively, D is TRBD1 (6 bases). TRBV23-1 is annotated as an ORF whose role is uncertain. Trimming removed 2 bases from V and 2 bases from J, with 15 bases in between. The CDR3 has 16 amino acids. The CDR3: CASSQPGTNLQETQYF. In DNA, the CDR3 is TGCGCCAGCAGTCAACCTGGGACAAACCTTCAAGAGACCCAGTACTTC.

For the CDR3, the DNA is TGTGCCAGTAGTGCCCTTACGGGACTAGCGGGATCCACAGATACGCAGTATTTT. Protein sequence: CASSALTGLAGSTDTQYF. V usage is TRBV19 and J usage is TRBJ2-3, with TRBD2 matching over 13 bases. Per the germline V gene, CDR1 is LNHDA and CDR2 is SQIVND (reference sequence). The CDR3 totals 18 residues. With V trimmed by 5 bases and J by 2 bases, 10 bases remained unmatched.

The chain carries TRBV6-1 and TRBJ2-7; possible D gene TRBD1, 5 bases. V lost 3 bases and J 3 bases, leaving 6 bases between the germline ends. CDR1 and CDR2 from the germline V gene are MNHNS and SASEGT. The CDR3 runs 12 residues. CDR3 residues: CASSEDNYEQYF. The CDR3 DNA reads as TGTGCCAGCAGTGAGGACAACTACGAGCAGTACTTC.

The genes are TRBV27 and TRBJ2-1; 7 bases align to TRBD2. The J segment lost 0 bases and the V segment lost 0 bases, leaving 2 bases of the junction unmatched. Germline V gives CDR1 MNHEY, CDR2 SMNVEV (reference sequence). The CDR3 length is 16 residues. In nucleotides, the CDR3 is TGTGCCAGCAGTTTATCGAGCGGGGACTCCTACAATGAGCAGTTCTTC. Its protein product is CASSLSSGDSYNEQFF.

The chain is built from TRBV4-1 and TRBJ2-1; possible D gene TRBD2, 6 bases. The V end lost 1 base, the J end lost 9 bases, and 16 bases lay between the germline ends. The CDR3 runs to 15 residues. CDR1 is MGHRA and CDR2 is YSYEKL in the germline V gene. The CDR3 region is CASSQAGLRGTEQFF. The CDR3 coding sequence is TGCGCCAGCAGCCAAGCGGGACTCCGGGGCACTGAGCAGTTCTTC.

The chain recombines TRBV29-1 with TRBJ2-7, with D perhaps TRBD2 (7 bases). The germline V gene has CDR1 SQVTM and CDR2 ANQGSEA. Trimming removed 4 bases from V and 0 bases from J, with 13 bases in between. There are 14 residues in the CDR3. As DNA, the CDR3 is TGCAGCGTTGCGGGGGGCGAGGTCTCCTACGAGCAGTACTTC. Translation gives CSVAGGEVSYEQYF.